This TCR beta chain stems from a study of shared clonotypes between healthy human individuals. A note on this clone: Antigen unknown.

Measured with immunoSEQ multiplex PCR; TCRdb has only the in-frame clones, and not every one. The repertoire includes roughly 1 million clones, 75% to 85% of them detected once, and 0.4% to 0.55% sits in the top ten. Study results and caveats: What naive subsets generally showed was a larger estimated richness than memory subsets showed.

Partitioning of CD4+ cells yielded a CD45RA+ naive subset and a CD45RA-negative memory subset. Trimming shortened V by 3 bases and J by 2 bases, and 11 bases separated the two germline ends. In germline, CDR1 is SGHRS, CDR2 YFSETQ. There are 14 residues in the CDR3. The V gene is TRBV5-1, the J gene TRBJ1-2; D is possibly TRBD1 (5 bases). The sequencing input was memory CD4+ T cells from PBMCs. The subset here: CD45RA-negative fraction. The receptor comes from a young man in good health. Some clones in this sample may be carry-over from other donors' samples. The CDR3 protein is CASSYQGNNYGYTF. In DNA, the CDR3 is TGCGCCAGCAGCTACCAGGGTAACAACTATGGCTACACCTTC.